The 21 T cell receptor beta chains given below trace back to one sample, sequenced in a study of human T cells and chemical hapten exposure. Time point noted: patch test 1, 2 weeks after DPC sensitization. The treatment is: therapeutic diphenylcyclopropenone sensitization with weekly scalp DPC. TCRdb reprocessed the RACE reads with MiXCR, giving one entry per CDR3 protein. The sample includes around 340,000 distinct CDR3 sequences, approximately 6.3% of them seen just once. The sequencing here drew on whole blood, taken in connection with sensitization to the hapten diphenylcyclopropenone (DPC). Receptors were obtained from a woman aged 18-29 years with alopecia areata. Some clones in this sample may be carry-over from other donors' samples.

This clonotype occurred many times. The gene calls are TRBV12-3 or TRBV12-4 and TRBJ2-7; D perhaps matches TRBD1 (6 bases). V was clipped by 3 bases and J by 0 bases, with 12 bases between them. The CDR3 runs to 15 residues. The CDR3 region has the DNA TGTGCCAGCAGTTTTGGACAGAATCCCTCCTACGAGCAGTACTTC. It translates to CASSFGQNPSYEQYF.

The V gene is TRBV7-2, the J gene TRBJ2-3, with 7 bases lining up with TRBD1. The length of the CDR3 is 15 residues. Germline lookup yields CDR1 SGHTA and CDR2 FQGNSA. V dropped 6 bases and J dropped 8; count of bases not matched to a gene: 14. The DNA for the CDR3 is TGTGCCAGCAGACCGACAGGGAATCTGGCCGGTACGCAGTATTTT. It specifies CASRPTGNLAGTQYF. Complete variable domain (other parts from reference TRBV7-2 and TRBJ2-3): GAGVSQSPSNKVTEKGKDVELRCDPISGHTALYWYRQSLGQGLEFLIYFQGNSAPDKSGLPSDRFSAERTGGSVSTLTIQRTQQEDSAVYLCASRPTGNLAGTQYFGPGTRLTVL.

A remark on this clonotype: The junction departs from the called germline gene at one end, perhaps through a read error. The chain couples TRBV12-3 or TRBV12-4 to TRBJ2-7, with D possibly being TRBD1 (7 bases). This CDR3 region has 14 residues. The CDR3 loop is CASGPPGGWYGQYF. The CDR3 DNA is TGTGCCAGCGGGCCGCCAGGGGGGTGGTACGGGCAGTACTTC.

The table lists this clonotype with a few counts. The J gene is TRBJ2-5, the V gene TRBV5-4, with 9 positions matching TRBD2. The length of the CDR3 is 13 residues. Trimming took 5 bases from V and 4 from J; bases not matched to a gene: 3. The germline CDR1 and CDR2 sequences are SGHNT and YYREEE (reference sequence). DNA of the CDR3: TGTGCCAGCAGTAGCGGGGGCCGAGAGACCCAGTACTTC. It is translated as CASSSGGRETQYF.

There are a few counts of this clonotype. The chain couples TRBV6-5 to TRBJ2-3; D is uncertain. This CDR3 has 16 amino acids. Germline assignment: CDR1 MNHEY and CDR2 SVGAGI. V dropped 0 bases and J dropped 2 bases, with 12 bases sitting between them. The CDR3 spells CASSYSIMVNTDTQYF. CDR3 DNA: TGTGCCAGCAGTTACTCGATTATGGTGAACACAGATACGCAGTATTTT.

In its sample, this clonotype was seen many times. The DNA is omitted, as the CDR3 cannot be located on it reliably, and the CDR3 follows TCRdb's listing. V gene TRBV20-1 combines with J gene TRBJ1-5. The V gene's germline CDR1 is DFQATT and CDR2 SNEGSKA (reference sequence). The CDR3 numbers 15 amino acids, ends counted. The chain's CDR3 is CSASSVRGGNQPQHF.

The rearrangement links TRBV24-1 to TRBJ1-5; D ambiguous. Germline CDR1 and CDR2: KGHDR and SFDVKD. The CDR3 covers 15 residues. Trimming stripped 3 bases from V and 0 bases from J, with 8 bases between. CDR3 in DNA: TGTGCCACCAGTGATGTCCTGTATAGCAATCAGCCCCAGCATTTT. Protein: CATSDVLYSNQPQHF.

There are many counts of this clonotype. The chain combines TRBV7-9 with TRBJ1-1, with 7 bases that match TRBD1. Germline V gene data show CDR1 as SEHNR and CDR2 as FQNEAQ (reference sequence). The CDR3 contains 15 residues. V gave up 3 bases and J gave up 4 bases; unmatched junction bases: 8. This CDR3 is CASSFPEGATTEAFF. The DNA for the CDR3 is TGTGCCAGCAGCTTCCCTGAGGGGGCTACCACTGAAGCTTTCTTT.

The chain employs TRBV24-1 and TRBJ2-2; D gene unclear. With 5 bases removed from V and 4 bases from J, the gap between germline ends came to 10 bases. CDR3 size: 14 residues. CDR1 and CDR2 from the germline V gene are KGHDR and SFDVKD. The CDR3 DNA reads as TGTGCCACCAGTGGAGGCGGATCCACCGGGGAGCTGTTTTTT. Translating it yields CATSGGGSTGELFF.

This clonotype was detected a few times. This chain joins TRBV12-3 or TRBV12-4 and TRBJ1-1; 8 bases agree with TRBD1. CDR3 length: 17 amino acids. Trimming cost V 6 bases and J 1 base; bases outside gene matches: 13. CDR3: CASSKGQGVDKNTEAFF. CDR3 coding DNA: TGTGCCAGCAGCAAAGGACAGGGAGTGGACAAGAACACTGAAGCTTTCTTT.

This clonotype has a count of ten or more. This chain uses TRBV5-1 with TRBJ1-1, with no clear D. V was pared by 4 bases and J by 0 bases, with 7 bases between. The CDR3 covers 13 residues. Germline V CDR1 and CDR2: SGHRS, YFSETQ. CDR3 loop: CASSTSLNTEAFF. The CDR3 DNA sequence: TGCGCCAGCAGCACCTCCTTGAACACTGAAGCTTTCTTT.

The CDR3 loop is CASSLDGRQGGYIQYF. The CDR3 DNA reads TGTGCCAGCAGCTTAGACGGGAGACAGGGGGGGTACATTCAGTACTTC. The chain links TRBV11-2 to TRBJ2-4, with TRBD1 matching over 9 bases. J was trimmed by 8 bases and V by 0 bases; bases with no gene match: 8. The CDR3 contains 16 residues. Looked up from germline, CDR1 is SGHAT and CDR2 is FQNNGV.

In its sample, this clonotype was seen a few times. This sequence joins TRBV5-1 and TRBJ2-7, with a possible D match to TRBD1 (6 bases). In germline, CDR1 is SGHRS, CDR2 YFSETQ. The CDR3 covers 14 residues. Trimming took 4 bases from V and 5 from J, leaving 16 bases between them. CDR3 loop: CASSGGQSGDEQYF. As DNA, the CDR3 is TGCGCCAGCAGCGGCGGACAGTCCGGAGACGAGCAGTACTTC.

This clonotype has a handful of counts. For the CDR3, the DNA is TGTGCCAGCAGCACATACCGCACAGATACGCAGTATTTT. Amino acids: CASSTYRTDTQYF. V gene TRBV7-2 combines with J gene TRBJ2-3; D is uncertain. Germline CDR1 is SGHTA and CDR2 is FQGNSA. The CDR3 covers 13 residues. Trimming shortened V by 5 bases and J by 1 base, and 7 bases separated the two germline ends.

This clonotype turned up a few times. The chain has TRBV20-1 and TRBJ2-7; tentatively, D is TRBD1 or TRBD2 (5 bases each). The CDR3 covers 11 residues. Germline V gene lookup returns CDR1 DFQATT and CDR2 SNEGSKA (reference sequence). The V and J ends lost 2 bases and 6 bases respectively, with 8 bases between them. The CDR3 region has the DNA TGCAGTGCTAGAAGGGGAGTCGAGCAGTACTTC. This sequence encodes CSARRGVEQYF.

The chain uses TRBV3-1 and TRBJ2-1, with D possibly matching TRBD1 (6 bases). The germline gives CDR1 LGHDT, CDR2 YNNKEL (reference sequence). The CDR3 contains 13 residues. The V gene lost 10 bases and the J gene lost 1 base, with 11 bases spanning the gap. This CDR3 is CATDRSSYNEQFF. The CDR3 bases are TGTGCCACCGACAGGTCGTCCTACAATGAGCAGTTCTTC.

The rearrangement uses TRBV7-3 and TRBJ2-7; D may correspond to TRBD1 or TRBD2 (5 bases each). The CDR3 consists of 15 residues. CDR1 is SGHTA and CDR2 is FQGTGA in the germline V gene. Trimming pared 1 base from V and 6 bases from J, leaving 16 bases between. As DNA, the CDR3 is TGTGCCAGCAGCTTAAGAGGGTCAGGGCGTGGCGAGCAGTACTTC. Encoded protein: CASSLRGSGRGEQYF.

This chain connects TRBV20-1 to TRBJ2-1, with D unclear. The CDR3 covers 16 residues. Germline CDR1 and CDR2: DFQATT and SNEGSKA (reference sequence). V was pared by 6 bases and J by 6 bases, with 24 bases between. CDR3 bases: TGCAGTGCCGACAAGATAGGCACTACAACCTTCAATGAGCAGTTCTTC. Translation gives CSADKIGTTTFNEQFF.

The rearrangement links TRBV7-9 to TRBJ1-2, with D perhaps matching TRBD1 (5 bases). Trimming cost V 5 bases and J 4 bases, with 14 bases left between them. The CDR3 sequence is 14 residues long. Looked up from germline, CDR1 is SEHNR and CDR2 is FQNEAQ (reference sequence). In DNA form, the CDR3 reads TGTGCCAGCAGCCCACAGGACACGCGCTATGGCTACACCTTC. Translated: CASSPQDTRYGYTF.

In its sample, this clonotype was seen many times. The chain couples TRBV7-2 to TRBJ1-1; D not certain. V was clipped by 5 bases and J by 1 base, with 11 bases between them. The CDR3 has 14 amino acids. The germline gives CDR1 SGHTA, CDR2 FQGNSA. The CDR3 protein is CASSPTPQNTEAFF. In DNA, the CDR3 is TGTGCCAGCAGCCCTACCCCACAGAACACTGAAGCTTTCTTT. The full variable domain, with the rest looked up from reference TRBV7-2 and TRBJ1-1, is GAGVSQSPSNKVTEKGKDVELRCDPISGHTALYWYRQSLGQGLEFLIYFQGNSAPDKSGLPSDRFSAERTGGSVSTLTIQRTQQEDSAVYLCASSPTPQNTEAFFGQGTRLTVV.

This clonotype came up a few times. The rearrangement uses TRBV6-5 and TRBJ2-3; D ambiguous. The V and J ends lost 5 bases and 0 bases respectively, with 9 bases between them. Germline values: CDR1 MNHEY, CDR2 SVGAGI. CDR3 size: 14 residues. CDR3 nucleotides: TGTGCCAGCAGTCCCCAGGACAGCACAGATACGCAGTATTTT. This sequence encodes CASSPQDSTDTQYF.